The clone carrying this T cell receptor (beta chain) was counted a few times. The antigen is unknown. The V gene's germline CDR1 is ENHRY and CDR2 SYGVKD. The CDR3 contains 15 residues. The V segment lost 2 bases and the J segment 4 bases; nucleotides outside the gene matches: 6. Amplified TCR beta CDR3 regions derived from RNA transcripts. HTBI primers were used for first-round RT-PCR of the TCR CDR3. TCRdb processed the multiplex PCR reads anew with MiXCR; each CDR3 protein has one entry. The sample lists 540,000 or so distinct CDR3 sequences; 15% to 19% were seen once. This entry comes from a study of T cells in Graves' hyperthyroidism and ophthalmopathy. Study-level background: The initial diagnosis was the point when peripheral blood was collected, ahead of any treatment.

Broader study findings: Onset of ophthalmopathy came a median 6.5 months after the model predicted it. Among clonotypes expanded in thyroid above 0.001, most were also found in blood.

The hyperthyroidism patients had all been newly diagnosed, and their disease duration was under 2 months. Their ages ranged from 18 to 65 years. V is TRBV10-3 and J is TRBJ1-1; TRBD1 agrees at 8 bases. The origin of this receptor is a woman in her twenties or thirties with Graves' hyperthyroidism. Sequencing was done on a sample of blood. The CDR3 sequence: CAISEPDRAGTEAFF. The CDR3 DNA reads as TGTGCCATCAGTGAGCCGGACAGGGCGGGCACTGAAGCTTTCTTT.